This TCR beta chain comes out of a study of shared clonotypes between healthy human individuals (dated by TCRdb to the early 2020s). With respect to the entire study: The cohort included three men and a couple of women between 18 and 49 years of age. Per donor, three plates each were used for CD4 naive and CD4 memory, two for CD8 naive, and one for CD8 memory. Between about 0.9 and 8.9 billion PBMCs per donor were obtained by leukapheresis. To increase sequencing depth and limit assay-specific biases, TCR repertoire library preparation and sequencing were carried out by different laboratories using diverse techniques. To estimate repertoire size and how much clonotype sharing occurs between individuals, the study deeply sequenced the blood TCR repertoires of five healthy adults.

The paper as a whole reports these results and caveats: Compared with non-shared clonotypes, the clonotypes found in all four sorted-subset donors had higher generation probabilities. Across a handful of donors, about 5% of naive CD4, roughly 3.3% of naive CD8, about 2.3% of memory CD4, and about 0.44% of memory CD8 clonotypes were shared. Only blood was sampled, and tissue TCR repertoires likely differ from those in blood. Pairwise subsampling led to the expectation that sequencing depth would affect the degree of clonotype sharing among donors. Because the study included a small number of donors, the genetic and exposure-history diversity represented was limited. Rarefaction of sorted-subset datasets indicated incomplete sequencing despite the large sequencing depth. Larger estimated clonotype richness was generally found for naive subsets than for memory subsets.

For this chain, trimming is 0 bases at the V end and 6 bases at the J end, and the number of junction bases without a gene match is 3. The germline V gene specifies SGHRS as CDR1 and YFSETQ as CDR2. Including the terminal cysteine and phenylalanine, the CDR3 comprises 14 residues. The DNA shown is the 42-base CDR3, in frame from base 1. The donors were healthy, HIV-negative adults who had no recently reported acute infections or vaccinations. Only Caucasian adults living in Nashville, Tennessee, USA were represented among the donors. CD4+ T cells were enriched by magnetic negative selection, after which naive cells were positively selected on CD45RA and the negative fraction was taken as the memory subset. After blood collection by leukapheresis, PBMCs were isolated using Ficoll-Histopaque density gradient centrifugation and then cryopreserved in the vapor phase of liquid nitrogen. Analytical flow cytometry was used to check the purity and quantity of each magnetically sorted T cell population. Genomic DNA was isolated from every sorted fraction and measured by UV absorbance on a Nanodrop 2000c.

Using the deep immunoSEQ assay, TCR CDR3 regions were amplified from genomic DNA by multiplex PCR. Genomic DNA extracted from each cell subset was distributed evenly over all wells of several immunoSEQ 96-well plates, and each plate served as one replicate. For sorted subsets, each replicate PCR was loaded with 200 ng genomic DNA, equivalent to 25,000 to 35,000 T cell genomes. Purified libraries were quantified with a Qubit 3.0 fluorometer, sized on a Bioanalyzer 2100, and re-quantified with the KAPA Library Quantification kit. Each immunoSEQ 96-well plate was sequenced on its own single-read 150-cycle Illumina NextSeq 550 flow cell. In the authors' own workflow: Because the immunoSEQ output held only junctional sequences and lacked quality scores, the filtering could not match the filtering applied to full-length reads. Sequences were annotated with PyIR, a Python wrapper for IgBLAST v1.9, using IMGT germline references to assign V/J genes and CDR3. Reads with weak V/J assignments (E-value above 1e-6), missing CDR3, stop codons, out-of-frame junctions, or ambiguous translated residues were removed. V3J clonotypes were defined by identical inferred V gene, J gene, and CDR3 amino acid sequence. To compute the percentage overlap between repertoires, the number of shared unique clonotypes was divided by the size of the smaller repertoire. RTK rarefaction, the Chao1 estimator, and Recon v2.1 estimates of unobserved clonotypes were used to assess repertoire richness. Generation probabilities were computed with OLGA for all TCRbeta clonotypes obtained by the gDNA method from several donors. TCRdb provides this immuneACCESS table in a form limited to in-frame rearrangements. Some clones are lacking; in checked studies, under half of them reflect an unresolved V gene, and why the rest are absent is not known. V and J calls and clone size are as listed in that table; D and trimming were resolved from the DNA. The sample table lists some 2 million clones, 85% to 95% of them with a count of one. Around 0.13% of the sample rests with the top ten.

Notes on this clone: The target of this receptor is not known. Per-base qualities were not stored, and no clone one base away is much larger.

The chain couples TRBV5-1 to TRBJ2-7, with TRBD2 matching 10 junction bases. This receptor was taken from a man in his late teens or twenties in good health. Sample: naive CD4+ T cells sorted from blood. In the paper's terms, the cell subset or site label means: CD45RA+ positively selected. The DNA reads TGCGCCAGCAGCTTGGGAATAGCGGGGGGCGAGCAGTACTTC. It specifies CASSLGIAGGEQYF.